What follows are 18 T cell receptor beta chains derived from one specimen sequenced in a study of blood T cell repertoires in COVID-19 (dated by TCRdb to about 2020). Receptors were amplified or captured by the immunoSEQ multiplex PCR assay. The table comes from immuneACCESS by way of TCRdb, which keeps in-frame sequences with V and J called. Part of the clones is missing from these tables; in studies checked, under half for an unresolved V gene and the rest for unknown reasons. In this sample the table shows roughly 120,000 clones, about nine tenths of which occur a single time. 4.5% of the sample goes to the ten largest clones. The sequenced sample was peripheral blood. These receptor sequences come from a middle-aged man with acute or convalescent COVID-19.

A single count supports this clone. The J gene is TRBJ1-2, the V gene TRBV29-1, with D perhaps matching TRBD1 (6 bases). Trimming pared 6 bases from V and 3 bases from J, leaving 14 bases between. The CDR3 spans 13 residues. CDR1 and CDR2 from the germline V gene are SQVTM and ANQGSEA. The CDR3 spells CSVPRTDHYGYTF. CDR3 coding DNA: TGCAGCGTCCCCCGGACAGATCACTATGGCTACACCTTC.

The CDR3: CASSLEGLAGGEQYF. CDR3 coding DNA: TGTGCCAGCAGCTTGGAGGGACTAGCGGGAGGCGAGCAGTACTTC. The chain carries TRBV5-5 and TRBJ2-7, with 15 bases matching TRBD2. CDR1 SGHKS and CDR2 YYEKEE come from the germline V gene (reference sequence). J lost 6 bases, V lost 0 bases, and 1 base had no gene match. The CDR3 is 15 residues long.

CDR3 DNA: TGTGCCAGCAGCTTAGTCAGCGGGGGGGCTCAAGAGACCCAGTACTTC. The encoded protein is CASSLVSGGAQETQYF. V and J are TRBV9 and TRBJ2-5, with 10 bases lining up with TRBD2. The CDR3 has 16 amino acids. J was trimmed by 2 bases and V by 4 bases; bases with no gene match: 8. Germline V gene sequence: CDR1 SGDLS, CDR2 YYNGEE. Variable domain in full (rest from reference TRBV9 and TRBJ2-5): DSGVTQTPKHLITATGQRVTLRCSPRSGDLSVYWYQQSLDQGLQFLIQYYNGEERAKGNILERFSAQQFPDLHSELNLSSLELGDSALYFCASSLVSGGAQETQYFGPGTRLLVL.

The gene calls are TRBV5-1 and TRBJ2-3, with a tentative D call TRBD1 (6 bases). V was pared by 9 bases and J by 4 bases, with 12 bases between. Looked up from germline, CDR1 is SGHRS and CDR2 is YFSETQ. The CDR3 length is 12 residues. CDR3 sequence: CATTQGSDTQYF. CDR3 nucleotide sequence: TGCGCCACTACACAGGGTTCAGATACGCAGTATTTT.

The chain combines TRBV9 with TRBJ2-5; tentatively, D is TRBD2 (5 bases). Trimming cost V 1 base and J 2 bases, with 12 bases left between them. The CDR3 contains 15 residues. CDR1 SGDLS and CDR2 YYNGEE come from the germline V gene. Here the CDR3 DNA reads TGTGCCAGCAGCGTACCTGTCAGCGGTCAAGAGACCCAGTACTTC. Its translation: CASSVPVSGQETQYF.

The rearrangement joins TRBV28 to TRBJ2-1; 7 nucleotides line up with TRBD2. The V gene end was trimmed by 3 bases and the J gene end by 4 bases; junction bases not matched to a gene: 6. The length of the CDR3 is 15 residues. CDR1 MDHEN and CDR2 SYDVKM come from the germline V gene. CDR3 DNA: TGTGCCAGCAGTTTTCGGTCGGGGGGATACAATGAGCAGTTCTTC. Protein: CASSFRSGGYNEQFF.

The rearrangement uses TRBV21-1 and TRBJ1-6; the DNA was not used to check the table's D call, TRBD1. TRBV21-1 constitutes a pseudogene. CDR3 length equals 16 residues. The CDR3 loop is CASSKVRGFGNSPLHF. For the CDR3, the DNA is TGTGCCAGCAGCAAAGTTAGGGGCTTCGGGAATTCACCCCTCCACTTT.

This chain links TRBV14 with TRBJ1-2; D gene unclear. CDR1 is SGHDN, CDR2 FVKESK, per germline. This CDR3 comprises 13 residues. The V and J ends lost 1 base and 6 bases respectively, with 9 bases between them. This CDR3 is CASSQVLAHGYTF. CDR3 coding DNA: TGTGCCAGCAGCCAAGTTTTGGCCCATGGCTACACCTTC.

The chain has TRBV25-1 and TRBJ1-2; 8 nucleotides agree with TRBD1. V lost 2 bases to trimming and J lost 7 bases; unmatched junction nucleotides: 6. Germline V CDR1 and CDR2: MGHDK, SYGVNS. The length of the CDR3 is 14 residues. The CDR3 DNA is TGTGCCAGCAGTGAAGTTGGACAGGGACGTGGCTACACCTTC. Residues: CASSEVGQGRGYTF.

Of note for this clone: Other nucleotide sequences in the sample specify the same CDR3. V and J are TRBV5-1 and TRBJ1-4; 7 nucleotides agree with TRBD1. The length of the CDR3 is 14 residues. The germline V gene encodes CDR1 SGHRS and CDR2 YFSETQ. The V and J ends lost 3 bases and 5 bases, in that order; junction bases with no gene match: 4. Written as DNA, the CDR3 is TGCGCCAGCAGCTACGGGACAGCGAATGAAAAACTGTTTTTT. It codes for CASSYGTANEKLFF. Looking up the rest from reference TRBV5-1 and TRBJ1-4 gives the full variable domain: KAGVTQTPRYLIKTRGQQVTLSCSPISGHRSVSWYQQTPGQGLQFLFEYFSETQRNKGNFPGRFSGRQFSNSRSEMNVSTLELGDSALYLCASSYGTANEKLFFGSGTQLSVL.

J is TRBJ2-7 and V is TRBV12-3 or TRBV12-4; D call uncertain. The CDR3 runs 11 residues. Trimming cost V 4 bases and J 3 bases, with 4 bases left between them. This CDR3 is CASSSYYEQYF. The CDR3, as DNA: TGTGCCAGCAGTTCTTACTACGAGCAGTACTTC.

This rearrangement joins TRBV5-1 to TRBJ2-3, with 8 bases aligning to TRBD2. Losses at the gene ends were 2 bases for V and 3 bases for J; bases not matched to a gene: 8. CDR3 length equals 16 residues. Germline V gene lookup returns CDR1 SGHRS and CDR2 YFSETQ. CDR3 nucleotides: TGCGCCAGCAGCTTCGGACCATTAGCGGGGACAGATACGCAGTATTTT. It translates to CASSFGPLAGTDTQYF.

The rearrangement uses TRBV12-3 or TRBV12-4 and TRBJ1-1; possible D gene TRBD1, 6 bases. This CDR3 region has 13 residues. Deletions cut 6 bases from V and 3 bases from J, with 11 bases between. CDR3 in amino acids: CASRGHSDTEAFF. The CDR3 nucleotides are TGTGCCAGCAGGGGACATTCTGACACTGAAGCTTTCTTT.

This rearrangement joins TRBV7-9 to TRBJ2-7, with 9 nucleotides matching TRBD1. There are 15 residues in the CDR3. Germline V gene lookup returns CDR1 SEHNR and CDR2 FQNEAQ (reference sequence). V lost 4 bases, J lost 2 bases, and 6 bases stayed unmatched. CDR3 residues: CASSSRDRDAYEQYF. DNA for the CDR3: TGTGCCAGCAGCTCCCGGGACAGGGATGCCTACGAGCAGTACTTC.

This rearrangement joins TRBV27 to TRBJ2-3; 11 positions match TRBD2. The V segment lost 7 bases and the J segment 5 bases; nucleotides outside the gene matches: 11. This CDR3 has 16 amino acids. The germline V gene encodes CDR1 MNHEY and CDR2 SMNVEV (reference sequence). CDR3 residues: CASTNLAGGLGDTQYF. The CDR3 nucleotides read TGTGCCAGCACCAATTTAGCGGGAGGGCTGGGAGATACGCAGTATTTT.

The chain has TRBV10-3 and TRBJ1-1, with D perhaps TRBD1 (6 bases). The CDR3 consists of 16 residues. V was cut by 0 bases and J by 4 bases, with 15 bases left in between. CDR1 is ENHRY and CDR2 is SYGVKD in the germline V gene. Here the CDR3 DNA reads TGTGCCATCAGTGAGTCGATGGGGGCGCTGGGCACTGAAGCTTTCTTT. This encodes CAISESMGALGTEAFF.

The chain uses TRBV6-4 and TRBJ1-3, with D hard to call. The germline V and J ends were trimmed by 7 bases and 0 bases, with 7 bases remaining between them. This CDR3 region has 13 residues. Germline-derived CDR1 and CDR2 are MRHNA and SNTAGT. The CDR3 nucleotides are TGTGCCAGCATAGAGGACTCTGGAAACACCATATATTTT. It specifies CASIEDSGNTIYF.

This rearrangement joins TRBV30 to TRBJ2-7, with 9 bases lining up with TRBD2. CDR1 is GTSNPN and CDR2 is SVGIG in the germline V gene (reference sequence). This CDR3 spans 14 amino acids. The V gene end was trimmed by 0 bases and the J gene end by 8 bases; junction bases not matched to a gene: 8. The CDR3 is CAWSVRGLAGKQYF. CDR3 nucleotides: TGTGCCTGGAGTGTACGGGGGCTAGCGGGAAAGCAGTACTTC.